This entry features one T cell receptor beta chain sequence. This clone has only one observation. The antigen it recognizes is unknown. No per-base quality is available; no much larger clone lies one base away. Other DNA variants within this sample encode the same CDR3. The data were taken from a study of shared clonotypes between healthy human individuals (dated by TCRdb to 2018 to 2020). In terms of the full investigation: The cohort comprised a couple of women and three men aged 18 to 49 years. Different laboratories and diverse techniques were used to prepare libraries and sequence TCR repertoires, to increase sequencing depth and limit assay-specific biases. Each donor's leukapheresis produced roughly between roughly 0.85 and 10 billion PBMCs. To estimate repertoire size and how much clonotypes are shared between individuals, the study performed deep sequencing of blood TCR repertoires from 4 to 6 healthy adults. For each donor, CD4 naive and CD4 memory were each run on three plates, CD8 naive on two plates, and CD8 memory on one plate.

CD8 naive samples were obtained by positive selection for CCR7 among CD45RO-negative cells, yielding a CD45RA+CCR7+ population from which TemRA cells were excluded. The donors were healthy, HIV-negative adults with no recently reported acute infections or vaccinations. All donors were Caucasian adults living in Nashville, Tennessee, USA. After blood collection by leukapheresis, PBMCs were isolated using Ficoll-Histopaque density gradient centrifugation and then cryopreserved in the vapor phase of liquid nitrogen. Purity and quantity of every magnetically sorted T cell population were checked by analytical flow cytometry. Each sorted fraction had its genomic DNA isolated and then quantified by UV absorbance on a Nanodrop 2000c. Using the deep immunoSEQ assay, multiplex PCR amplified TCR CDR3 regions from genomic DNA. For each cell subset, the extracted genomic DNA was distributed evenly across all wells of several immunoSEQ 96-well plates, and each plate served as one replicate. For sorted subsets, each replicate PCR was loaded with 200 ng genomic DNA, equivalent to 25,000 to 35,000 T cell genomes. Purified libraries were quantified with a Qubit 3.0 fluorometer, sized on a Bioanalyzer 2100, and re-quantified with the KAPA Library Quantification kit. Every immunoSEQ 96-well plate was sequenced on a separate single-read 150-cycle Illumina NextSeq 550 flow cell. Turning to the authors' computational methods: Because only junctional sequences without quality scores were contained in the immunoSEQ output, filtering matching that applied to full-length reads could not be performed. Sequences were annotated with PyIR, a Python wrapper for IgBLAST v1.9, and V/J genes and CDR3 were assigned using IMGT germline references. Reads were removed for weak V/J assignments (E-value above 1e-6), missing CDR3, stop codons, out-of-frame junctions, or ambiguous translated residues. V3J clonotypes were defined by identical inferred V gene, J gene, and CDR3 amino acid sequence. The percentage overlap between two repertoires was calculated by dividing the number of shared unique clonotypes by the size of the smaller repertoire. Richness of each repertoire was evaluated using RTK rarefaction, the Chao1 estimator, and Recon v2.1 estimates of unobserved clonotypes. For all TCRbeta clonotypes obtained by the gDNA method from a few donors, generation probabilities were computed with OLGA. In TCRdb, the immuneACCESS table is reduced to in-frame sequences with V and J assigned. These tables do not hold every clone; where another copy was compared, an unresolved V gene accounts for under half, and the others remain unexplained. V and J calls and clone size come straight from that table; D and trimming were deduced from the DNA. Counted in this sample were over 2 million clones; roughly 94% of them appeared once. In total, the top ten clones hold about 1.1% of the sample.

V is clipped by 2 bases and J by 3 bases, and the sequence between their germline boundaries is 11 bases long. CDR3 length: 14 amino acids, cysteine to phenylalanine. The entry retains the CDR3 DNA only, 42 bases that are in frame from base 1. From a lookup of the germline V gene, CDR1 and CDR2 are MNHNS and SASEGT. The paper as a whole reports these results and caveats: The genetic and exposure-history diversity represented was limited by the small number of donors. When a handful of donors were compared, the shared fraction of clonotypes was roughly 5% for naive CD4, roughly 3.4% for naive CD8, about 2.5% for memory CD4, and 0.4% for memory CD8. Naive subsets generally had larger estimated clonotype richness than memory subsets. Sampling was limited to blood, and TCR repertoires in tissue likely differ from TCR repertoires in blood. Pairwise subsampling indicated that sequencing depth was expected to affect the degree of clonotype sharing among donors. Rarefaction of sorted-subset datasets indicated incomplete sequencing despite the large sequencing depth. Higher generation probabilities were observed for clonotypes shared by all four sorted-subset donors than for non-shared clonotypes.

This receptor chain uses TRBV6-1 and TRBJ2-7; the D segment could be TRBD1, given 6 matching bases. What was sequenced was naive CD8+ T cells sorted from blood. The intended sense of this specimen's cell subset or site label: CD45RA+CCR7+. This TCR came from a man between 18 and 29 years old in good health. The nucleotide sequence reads TGTGCCAGCAGTGAAACAGGGTTGGGCTACGAGCAGTACTTC. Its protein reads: CASSETGLGYEQYF.